Each of the 28 T cell receptor beta chains below was sequenced from the same sample in a study of shared clonotypes between healthy human individuals. Sequencing was performed with immunoSEQ multiplex PCR; in TCRdb, only in-frame clones are kept and a portion is missing. Of about 1 million clones in the sample, about 80% were seen once. The sample was memory CD4+ T cells sorted from blood. Stated subset: CD45RA-negative fraction. All receptors come from a man younger than 35 in good health.

The V and J genes are TRBV4-3 and TRBJ1-3; D remains ambiguous. CDR3 size: 15 residues. Germline V gene sequence: CDR1 LGHNA, CDR2 YSLEER. Between the trimmed V and J ends, which lost 0 bases and 2 bases, there was a span of 8 bases. This CDR3 reads CASSQDTSAGNTIYF. In DNA form, the CDR3 reads TGCGCCAGCAGCCAAGATACTTCTGCTGGAAACACCATATATTTT.

The V call is TRBV30, the J call TRBJ2-1; 8 positions agree with TRBD1. With V trimmed by 2 bases and J by 0 bases, 0 bases remained unmatched. The CDR3 covers 14 residues. Germline CDR1 is GTSNPN and CDR2 is SVGIG (reference sequence). This CDR3 reads CAWSTGGSYNEQFF. CDR3 DNA sequence: TGTGCCTGGAGTACAGGGGGCTCCTACAATGAGCAGTTCTTC.

This chain links TRBV7-9 with TRBJ2-3; 7 bases map to TRBD2. The CDR3 consists of 14 residues. The V gene's germline CDR1 is SEHNR and CDR2 FQNEAQ (reference sequence). The ends lost 5 bases at V and 11 bases at J; junction bases unmatched: 13. Here the CDR3 reads CASSAFGTTPLQYF. In DNA, the CDR3 is TGTGCCAGCAGCGCCTTCGGGACTACCCCATTGCAGTATTTT.

This clone was seen a handful of times. Other DNA sequences from this sample encode an identical CDR3 as well. The chain employs TRBV7-8 and TRBJ2-7; 8 bases match TRBD2. The CDR3 extends over 15 amino acids. Per germline, CDR1 SGHVS and CDR2 FQNEAQ. The ends lost 0 bases at V and 2 bases at J; junction bases unmatched: 3. Here the CDR3 DNA reads TGTGCCAGCAGCTTAGCCGCGGGGGGACCCTACGAGCAGTACTTC. Translating it yields CASSLAAGGPYEQYF.

This clone was seen more than once but under ten times. The chain uses TRBV19 and TRBJ2-3; D remains ambiguous. Germline CDR1 LNHDA, CDR2 SQIVND (reference sequence). Between the trimmed V and J ends, which lost 3 bases and 2 bases, there was a span of 6 bases. This CDR3 comprises 13 residues. CDR3 protein: CASSMTITDTQYF. Written as DNA, the CDR3 is TGTGCCAGTAGTATGACAATCACAGATACGCAGTATTTT.

CDR3 bases: TGTGCCACCACCGCGAGGGATTCACCCCTCCACTTT. Translating gives CATTARDSPLHF. The genes are TRBV6-5 and TRBJ1-6; no reliable D call. With 10 bases removed from V and 8 bases from J, the gap between germline ends came to 12 bases. The germline CDR1 and CDR2 sequences are MNHEY and SVGAGI. CDR3 length: 12 amino acids.

V gene TRBV11-2 combines with J gene TRBJ2-1, with D perhaps TRBD2 (5 bases). This CDR3 has 11 amino acids. Germline V gives CDR1 SGHAT, CDR2 FQNNGV. The V and J ends lost 8 bases and 10 bases respectively, with 12 bases between them. CDR3 DNA: TGTGCCAGCGATCCGGGGTTCGAGCAGTTCTTC. Its protein is CASDPGFEQFF.

This chain uses TRBV5-1 with TRBJ2-3, with 9 bases matching TRBD2. After removal of 6 bases from V and 0 bases from J, the junction contained 5 bases not matched to a gene. This CDR3 comprises 15 residues. Germline CDR1 SGHRS, CDR2 YFSETQ. The CDR3 DNA follows: TGCGCCAGCAAGGAGGGGACTAGCAGCACAGATACGCAGTATTTT. Translated, it gives CASKEGTSSTDTQYF.

This rearrangement joins TRBV7-2 to TRBJ2-1; D possibly matches TRBD1 or TRBD2 (8 bases each). The V end lost 5 bases, the J end lost 8 bases, and 16 bases lay between the germline ends. This CDR3 spans 14 amino acids. Per germline, CDR1 SGHTA and CDR2 FQGNSA. This CDR3 reads CASSRTGRGDEQFF. CDR3 coding DNA: TGTGCCAGCAGCAGGACAGGGCGGGGGGATGAGCAGTTCTTC.

This sequence joins TRBV2 and TRBJ2-1; no clear D. The CDR3 loop spans 13 amino acids. V gave up 6 bases and J gave up 9 bases, with 15 bases separating them. Germline CDR1 reads SNHLY; CDR2 reads FYNNEI. In nucleotides, the CDR3 is TGTGCCAGCAGCGTCCAGGCGCCAGGTGAGCAGTTCTTC. This encodes CASSVQAPGEQFF. Together with reference TRBV2 and TRBJ2-1, the CDR3 gives the full variable domain: EPEVTQTPSHQVTQMGQEVILRCVPISNHLYFYWYRQILGQKVEFLVSFYNNEISEKSEIFDDQFSVERPDGSNFTLKIRSTKLEDSAMYFCASSVQAPGEQFFGPGTRLTVL.

This sequence joins TRBV7-9 and TRBJ1-1, with TRBD1 as a possible D gene (5 bases). Trimming stripped 5 bases from V and 12 bases from J, with 16 bases between. The CDR3 sequence is 12 residues long. Germline CDR1 SEHNR, CDR2 FQNEAQ (reference sequence). The CDR3 sequence: CASSTGTAKTFF. The CDR3 DNA sequence: TGTGCCAGCAGCACTGGGACGGCGAAGACTTTCTTT.

This chain connects TRBV6-5 to TRBJ1-6; 9 nucleotides align to TRBD1. V lost 6 bases and J lost 7; bases outside the gene matches: 7. This CDR3 spans 15 amino acids. Germline assignment: CDR1 MNHEY and CDR2 SVGAGI. DNA of the CDR3: TGTGCCAGCAGGCCTGGGACAGGGAGGAATTCACCCCTCCACTTT. It yields the protein CASRPGTGRNSPLHF.

The chain carries TRBV29-1 and TRBJ2-3; the D gene is possibly TRBD2 (5 bases). The CDR3 sequence is 14 residues long. Germline-derived CDR1 and CDR2 are SQVTM and ANQGSEA. Trimming removed 8 bases from V and 2 bases from J, with 17 bases in between. This CDR3 reads CSTWTGSYTDTQYF. The CDR3 DNA sequence: TGCAGCACATGGACGGGGTCTTACACAGATACGCAGTATTTT.

The V gene is TRBV30, the J gene TRBJ1-6; 7 nucleotides line up with TRBD1. The CDR3 has 15 residues. Germline V gives CDR1 GTSNPN, CDR2 SVGIG (reference sequence). Trimming cost V 1 base and J 9 bases; bases outside gene matches: 9. The CDR3 sequence is CAWSGDSGGGSPLHF. The CDR3 bases are TGTGCCTGGAGTGGGGATTCAGGGGGTGGTTCACCCCTCCACTTT.

For this clone: The sample contains more than one DNA sequence encoding this CDR3. This chain links TRBV11-3 with TRBJ1-6; no firm D call. This CDR3 has 13 residues. With 0 bases removed from V and 10 bases from J, the gap between germline ends came to 7 bases. Germline V gene lookup returns CDR1 SGHNT and CDR2 YENEEA. The DNA of the CDR3 is TGTGCCAGCAGCTTAGACCAAATCTCACCCCTCCACTTT. This gives the protein CASSLDQISPLHF.

At least ten counts were recorded for this clone. In the same sample, other DNA sequences code for this CDR3. The rearrangement uses TRBV6-6 and TRBJ2-2; D uncertain. The CDR3 covers 15 residues. V lost 4 bases and J lost 0, with 9 bases in between. In germline, CDR1 is MNHNY, CDR2 SVGAGI (reference sequence). CDR3 DNA sequence: TGTGCCAGCAGTTTCCGGACCGCGAACACCGGGGAGCTGTTTTTT. The encoded protein is CASSFRTANTGELFF.

This chain uses TRBV19 with TRBJ1-1; a weak D match, TRBD1 (5 bases). Trimming left V 4 bases short and J 4 bases short, with 10 bases between. Germline loops: CDR1 LNHDA, CDR2 SQIVND (reference sequence). This CDR3 contains 13 residues. CDR3 amino acids: CASSRKRGTEAFF. Written as DNA, the CDR3 is TGTGCCAGTAGTAGAAAAAGGGGCACTGAAGCTTTCTTT. Variable domain in full (rest from reference TRBV19 and TRBJ1-1): DGGITQSPKYLFRKEGQNVTLSCEQNLNHDAMYWYRQDPGQGLRLIYYSQIVNDFQKGDIAEGYSVSREKKESFPLTVTSAQKNPTAFYLCASSRKRGTEAFFGQGTRLTVV.

Points on this clone: Other DNA sequences in this sample translate to the same CDR3. CDR3 residues: CAWSVGGNTIYF. The CDR3 nucleotides read TGTGCCTGGAGTGTAGGAGGAAACACCATATATTTT. The rearrangement links TRBV30 to TRBJ1-3; D gene uncertain. The CDR3 spans 12 residues. The V gene lost 0 bases and the J gene lost 4 bases, with 4 bases spanning the gap. Looked up from germline, CDR1 is GTSNPN and CDR2 is SVGIG (reference sequence). Drawing the rest from reference TRBV30 and TRBJ1-3, the complete variable domain is SQTIHQWPATLVQPVGSPLSLECTVEGTSNPNLYWYRQAAGRGLQLLFYSVGIGQISSEVPQNLSASRPQDRQFILSSKKLLLSDSGFYLCAWSVGGNTIYFGEGSWLTVV.

This clone appeared a few times. V and J are TRBV5-4 and TRBJ2-5, with D possibly being TRBD1 or TRBD2 (6 bases each). The CDR3 consists of 15 residues. From germline, CDR1 is SGHNT and CDR2 YYREEE (reference sequence). The germline V and J ends were trimmed by 4 bases and 6 bases, with 19 bases remaining between them. The CDR3 DNA reads TGTGCCAGCAGCCCACAGGGTGGGGGCGGGAAGACCCAGTACTTC. Translated, it gives CASSPQGGGGKTQYF.

The J gene is TRBJ2-5, the V gene TRBV6-6, with D perhaps matching TRBD1 (7 bases). The V and J ends lost 6 bases and 7 bases respectively, with 15 bases between them. Germline V lookup: CDR1 MNHNY, CDR2 SVGAGI (reference sequence). This CDR3 has 13 residues. CDR3 DNA: TGTGCCAGCAGACCAGGGGGGCCTGGGACCCAGTACTTC. Translation gives CASRPGGPGTQYF.

As for this clone: A junction boundary mismatches the germline segment, possibly from a read error. The genes are TRBV6-6 and TRBJ1-2; 9 bases match TRBD1. The CDR3 is 13 residues long. The germline V gene has CDR1 MNHNY and CDR2 SVGAGI (reference sequence). CDR3: CAGSRTGDYGYTF. The DNA for the CDR3 is TGTGCCGGCAGCCGGACAGGGGACTATGGCTACACCTTC.

As concerns this clone: Distinct nucleotide sequences in the sample also encode this CDR3. The rearrangement links TRBV5-6 to TRBJ2-6; D could derive from TRBD1 or TRBD2 (5 bases each). V lost 5 bases to trimming and J lost 2 bases, with 8 bases between them. The CDR3 has 14 amino acids. Germline V gives CDR1 SGHDT, CDR2 YYEEEE. The CDR3 sequence is CASSGGTGANVLTF. CDR3 in DNA: TGTGCCAGCAGTGGGGGTACTGGGGCCAACGTCCTGACTTTC.

CDR3 DNA: TGTGCCAGCAGCGGGACAGGGGGCTTGGAGACCCAGTACTTC. Protein: CASSGTGGLETQYF. This rearrangement joins TRBV7-9 to TRBJ2-5; TRBD1 matches at 12 bases. The junction had 3 bases not matched to a gene; V was cut back by 5 bases and J by 5 bases. CDR1 and CDR2 from the germline V gene are SEHNR and FQNEAQ (reference sequence). The CDR3 extends over 14 amino acids.

This clone has ten or more counts. The chain recombines TRBV10-3 with TRBJ2-3; D call uncertain. This CDR3 has 12 residues. Trimming removed 4 bases at V and 4 bases at J, with 6 bases between. Per the germline V gene, CDR1 is ENHRY and CDR2 is SYGVKD. This CDR3 is CAISGAADTQYF. CDR3 bases: TGTGCCATCAGTGGGGCGGCAGATACGCAGTATTTT.

This rearrangement joins TRBV5-6 to TRBJ2-7, with 13 bases lining up with TRBD2. The CDR3 has 17 amino acids. The J segment lost 3 bases and the V segment lost 0 bases, leaving 6 bases of the junction unmatched. Germline V gene data show CDR1 as SGHDT and CDR2 as YYEEEE. The CDR3 nucleotides are TGTGCCAGCAGCTTGGGAGCGGGACTAGCGGGATTCTACGAGCAGTACTTC. Its protein product is CASSLGAGLAGFYEQYF.

The CDR3 reads CASSPRTPPYEQYF. The DNA for the CDR3 is TGTGCCAGCTCACCAAGGACACCGCCCTACGAGCAGTACTTC. This chain joins TRBV18 and TRBJ2-7; possibly TRBD1 for D (5 bases). V lost 2 bases, J lost 2 bases, and 10 bases lay in between. There are 14 residues in the CDR3. Germline CDR1 KGHSH, CDR2 LQKENI.

The chain couples TRBV5-1 to TRBJ2-3; possible D gene TRBD1, 6 bases. In germline, CDR1 is SGHRS, CDR2 YFSETQ. This CDR3 has 15 amino acids. Trimming left V 1 base short and J 5 bases short, with 14 bases between. CDR3 sequence (DNA): TGCGCCAGCAGCTTGACACCAGGGGTTGGAGATACGCAGTATTTT. As protein: CASSLTPGVGDTQYF.

The chain carries TRBV6-6 and TRBJ2-5, with a possible D match to TRBD1 (6 bases). Trimming took off 0 bases at V and 5 bases at J, with 10 bases between the two ends. The germline V gene has CDR1 MNHNY and CDR2 SVGAGI (reference sequence). The CDR3 is 14 amino acids. CDR3 sequence (DNA): TGTGCCAGCAGTTACTCGGGGACACGGGAGACCCAGTACTTC. Protein product: CASSYSGTRETQYF.